This is a list of T cell receptor beta chains from one sample in a study of T cell changes during pregnancy in multiple sclerosis. TCRdb's table, derived via immunoSEQ multiplex PCR, lists solely in-frame clones and lacks some. The table includes some 97,000 clones, around 92% detected once. Specimen: peripheral blood, collected after pregnancy. Source of these receptors: a female donor with multiple sclerosis, enrolled in a pregnancy study. CDR3s include the opening cysteine and the closing phenylalanine or tryptophan. A D gene is named only where the DNA matches it firmly. Rows may omit the clone size; those that give it use once, few, many or a size class.

>TRBD1|TRBJ1-2|once|TRBV15
TGTGCCACCAGCAGGGGCAGGGGGCTAGGGAATGGCTACACCTTC
CATSRGRGLGNGYTF
>TRBD1|TRBJ2-3|-|TRBV5-8
TGTGCCACCAGACGGGACAGGGGAGGGAATACGCAGTATTTT
CATRRDRGGNTQYF
>-|TRBJ1-4|-|TRBV6-6
TGTGCCAGCAGACGGTCAACTAATGAAAAACTGTTTTTT
CASRRSTNEKLFF
>TRBD1|TRBJ2-3|-|TRBV6-5
TGTGCCAGCAGTTTCCGAAAGACAGGGGGCAGGGATACGCAGTATTTT
CASSFRKTGGRDTQYF
>TRBD2|TRBJ2-3|-|TRBV9
TGTGCCAGCAGCGTAGGTCCAGCGGGAGGGACCGATACGCAGTATTTT
CASSVGPAGGTDTQYF
>TRBD2|TRBJ2-7|-|TRBV7-2
TGCGCCAGCAGCTTACTAGCGGGAGTGTACGAGCAGTACTTC
CASSLLAGVYEQYF
>TRBD1|TRBJ1-2|few|TRBV19
TGTGCCAGTAGTAGTGGACAGGCCAACCCCCTCTATGGCTACACCTTC
CASSSGQANPLYGYTF
>-|TRBJ2-3|-|TRBV9
TGTGCCAGCAGCCCGGACGGGGGACGGACAGATACGCAGTATTTT
CASSPDGGRTDTQYF
>TRBD1|TRBJ2-7|-|TRBV5-6
TGTGCCAGCAGCTTGATAGGGGGCAAGGCGCAGTACTTC
CASSLIGGKAQYF
>-|TRBJ1-1|-|TRBV5-1
TGCGCCAGCAGCCTAGACGGAGGGAACACTGAAGCTTTCTTT
CASSLDGGNTEAFF
>-|TRBJ2-3|-|TRBV4-3
TGCGCCAGCAGCCGTTCAGGGGCCACAGATACGCAGTATTTT
CASSRSGATDTQYF
>-|TRBJ1-3|once|TRBV28
TGTGCCAGCCGGGGGGTCTCTGGAAACACCATATATTTT
CASRGVSGNTIYF
>TRBD2|TRBJ2-7|few|TRBV10-3
TGTGCCATCTCCGGGACTAGCATCTACGAGCAGTACTTC
CAISGTSIYEQYF
>-|TRBJ1-5|-|TRBV27
TGTGCCAGCAGCCCGAGCAATCAGCCCCAGCATTTT
CASSPSNQPQHF
>TRBD1|TRBJ1-3|-|TRBV13
TGTGCCAGCAGCTTATTTTTAAAGGCAGGGGGCGACTCTGGAAACACCATATATTTT
CASSLFLKAGGDSGNTIYF
>-|TRBJ1-2|-|TRBV28
TGTGCCAGCACTTACCTTCAATCCCGGTATGGCTACACCTTC
CASTYLQSRYGYTF
>-|TRBJ2-2|-|TRBV4-1
TGCGCCAGCAGCCAAGAAGGGACTTTCGCGAACACCGGGGAGCTGTTTTTT
CASSQEGTFANTGELFF
>TRBD2|TRBJ2-5|-|TRBV6-1
TGTGCCAGCAGTGAATCCCGGGGGGGCCACAAGACCCAGTACTTC
CASSESRGGHKTQYF
>TRBD1|TRBJ1-2|-|TRBV19
TGTGCCAGTAGTCCGGGACAGGGCCCCCGGGGCTACACCTTC
CASSPGQGPRGYTF
>TRBD1|TRBJ1-4|-|TRBV5-1
TGCGCCAGCAAACCGGGACAGGCGAATGAAAAACTGTTTTTT
CASKPGQANEKLFF
>-|TRBJ1-2|-|TRBV19
TGTGCCAGTAGTATAGTTGACACTGGCTACACCTTC
CASSIVDTGYTF
>TRBD2|TRBJ2-7|-|TRBV27
TGTGCCAGCAGTCTGGTAGCGGGGGGACTTTACGAGCAGTACTTC
CASSLVAGGLYEQYF
>-|TRBJ2-3|-|TRBV7-2
TGTGCCAGCAGCATGGACTATTTCACAGATACGCAGTATTTT
CASSMDYFTDTQYF
>-|TRBJ2-5|-|TRBV6-5
TGTGCCAGCAGTTACTTTTCCGGGAGTGGGGAGACCCAGTACTTC
CASSYFSGSGETQYF
>TRBD1|TRBJ1-3|-|TRBV19
TGTGCCAGTAGTATGGGGACAGGGCATGGAAACACCATATATTTT
CASSMGTGHGNTIYF
>TRBD2|TRBJ2-7|-|TRBV28
TGTGCCAGCAGTTTTCTAGCGGGAGTAAACGAGCAGTACTTC
CASSFLAGVNEQYF
>TRBD1|TRBJ2-3|-|TRBV30
TGTGCCTGGACCGGGACAGGGATTTCGACAGATACGCAGTATTTT
CAWTGTGISTDTQYF
>TRBD2|TRBJ2-1|-|TRBV7-2
TGTGCCAGCAGCTCGATTCGGACTAGCGGGGGTATTTACAATGAGCAGTTCTTC
CASSSIRTSGGIYNEQFF
>-|TRBJ2-3|-|TRBV18
TGTGCCAGCTCATTCAGTTTTCCTAGCACAGATACGCAGTATTTT
CASSFSFPSTDTQYF
>TRBD1|TRBJ1-3|-|TRBV30
TGTGCCGGGGACAGGGGCCTCCTCTCTGGAAACACCATATATTTT
CAGDRGLLSGNTIYF
>-|TRBJ2-1|-|TRBV11-2
TGTGCCAGCAGCTACCAAGACAGCTACAATGAGCAGTTCTTC
CASSYQDSYNEQFF
>TRBD2|TRBJ2-1|-|TRBV2
TGTGCCAGCAGCGCGGGACTAGCCTACAATGAGCAGTTCTTC
CASSAGLAYNEQFF
>TRBD1|TRBJ2-2|-|TRBV4-3
TGCGCCAGCAGCCCCCGGGACAGGAAGTTCGCGAACACCGGGGAGCTGTTTTTT
CASSPRDRKFANTGELFF
>TRBD2|TRBJ2-1|-|TRBV7-3
TGTGCCAGCAGCTTGGAACTAGCGGCCGCTTACAATGAGCAGTTCTTC
CASSLELAAAYNEQFF
>-|TRBJ2-7|-|TRBV28
TGTGCCAGCAGTTCCCTCGGACGGGGTTACGAGCAGTACTTC
CASSSLGRGYEQYF
>-|TRBJ1-4|-|TRBV5-1
TGCGCCAGCAGCTTGGCGCACTCCCCTGAAAAACTGTTTTTT
CASSLAHSPEKLFF
>TRBD2|TRBJ2-5|-|TRBV6-5
TGTGCCAGCAGTTACTCGGGGGGGGGAGGTGAAGAGACCCAGTACTTC
CASSYSGGGGEETQYF
>TRBD1|TRBJ2-3|-|TRBV5-1
TGCGCCAGCAGCTTGTCCCTCTCCTCCGGGACAGGGGGCTTTGTAGATACGCAGTATTTT
CASSLSLSSGTGGFVDTQYF
>-|TRBJ1-1|-|TRBV6-6
TGTGCCAGCACCAAGGAAGAGGAACTTGAAGCTTTCTTT
CASTKEEELEAFF
>TRBD1|TRBJ1-2|-|TRBV28
TGTGCCATCTTAGACAGGGGACGTAACTATGGCTACACCTTC
CAILDRGRNYGYTF
>-|TRBJ2-1|-|TRBV5-1
TGCGCCAGCAGCTTGGACAACTACAATGAGCAGTTCTTC
CASSLDNYNEQFF
>-|TRBJ1-6|-|TRBV5-1
TGCGCCAGCAGCTTGGGGCAGAATAATTCACCCCTCCACTTT
CASSLGQNNSPLHF
>TRBD1|TRBJ1-5|-|TRBV5-6
TGTGCCAGCAGCTTGGCTTATTCTTGGCAGGGGGCTGGTCAGCCCCAGCATTTT
CASSLAYSWQGAGQPQHF
>TRBD2|TRBJ2-1|-|TRBV28
TGTGCCAGCAGTTTGCAACTAGCGGGAGTTTCTAATGAGCAGTTCTTC
CASSLQLAGVSNEQFF
>TRBD2|TRBJ2-4|-|TRBV2
TGTGCCAGCAGGGGAGGGTCGTACAAAAACATTCAGTACTTC
CASRGGSYKNIQYF
>-|TRBJ1-5|-|TRBV19
TGTGCCAGTAGTATAGCCCGGACAGTTACTAATCAGCCCCAGCATTTT
CASSIARTVTNQPQHF
>TRBD2|TRBJ2-1|-|TRBV4-1
TGCGCCAGCAGCCAAGTCGGGCGGGGGGGCCTTAATGAGCAGTTCTTC
CASSQVGRGGLNEQFF
>-|TRBJ1-6|-|TRBV18
TGTGCCAGCTCACCACGGGGGGGCGATCCCCTCCACTTT
CASSPRGGDPLHF
>TRBD1|TRBJ1-5|-|TRBV30
TGTGCCTGGAACGACAGGGAAGGCCAGCCCCAGCATTTT
CAWNDREGQPQHF
>-|TRBJ1-2|-|TRBV28
TGTGCCAGCAGTTTGGGGGGGCCATGGGGCTACACCTTC
CASSLGGPWGYTF
>TRBD2|TRBJ2-5|-|TRBV28
TGTGCCAGCAGTTTAGGGAGCGGGAGGACAGAAGAGACCCAGTACTTC
CASSLGSGRTEETQYF
>-|TRBJ2-7|-|TRBV4-3
TGCGCCAGCAGCCAAGACGGGGACTACGAGCAGTACTTC
CASSQDGDYEQYF